The 14 T cell receptor beta chains below come from one sample, sequenced in a study of beta chain features in type 1 diabetes. Investigators reverse transcribed all isolated RNA, so they sequenced expressed TCRB transcripts. Here immunoSEQ multiplex PCR was the method, and the copy in TCRdb shows in-frame clones only, minus some. The table has 860,000 or so clones, under 20% seen once. The sample was naive CD4+ T cells from blood. The source of these receptors is a woman aged 18-29 years in good health.

Details on this clone: The sample contains more than one DNA sequence encoding this CDR3. The chain combines TRBV19 with TRBJ1-5; no clear D gene. Deletions cut 1 base from V and 2 bases from J, with 6 bases between. The V gene's germline CDR1 is LNHDA and CDR2 SQIVND (reference sequence). The CDR3 is 14 amino acids. In DNA, the CDR3 is TGTGCCAGTAGTATAGGGACCGGCAATCAGCCCCAGCATTTT. This encodes CASSIGTGNQPQHF.

This clone showed up just a few times. J is TRBJ1-1 and V is TRBV27; no reliable D call. Trimming pared 7 bases from V and 7 bases from J, leaving 22 bases between. The CDR3 spans 15 residues. Germline lookup yields CDR1 MNHEY and CDR2 SMNVEV (reference sequence). The CDR3 bases are TGTGCCAGCACCCCCCAGGAGGCTCCTCGACATGAAGCTTTCTTT. Translating gives CASTPQEAPRHEAFF.

This sequence joins TRBV7-2 and TRBJ1-2; D gene ambiguous. Trimming shortened V by 1 base and J by 3 bases, and 6 bases separated the two germline ends. The germline V gene encodes CDR1 SGHTA and CDR2 FQGNSA. The CDR3 runs to 13 residues. Here the CDR3 reads CASSLGTYYGYTF. The CDR3 DNA sequence: TGTGCCAGCAGCTTAGGGACTTACTATGGCTACACCTTC. The full variable domain, in which reference TRBV7-2 and TRBJ1-2 provide the parts outside the CDR3, is GAGVSQSPSNKVTEKGKDVELRCDPISGHTALYWYRQSLGQGLEFLIYFQGNSAPDKSGLPSDRFSAERTGGSVSTLTIQRTQQEDSAVYLCASSLGTYYGYTFGSGTRLTVV.

This chain links TRBV7-8 with TRBJ2-1, with TRBD1 identical over 9 bases. This CDR3 is built from 16 residues. J was trimmed by 6 bases and V by 6 bases; bases with no gene match: 12. Germline V gene lookup returns CDR1 SGHVS and CDR2 FQNEAQ. The CDR3 DNA reads as TGTGCCAGCAGACATGCGGTAGGACAGGGGAGCAATGAGCAGTTCTTC. Translation: CASRHAVGQGSNEQFF.

The chain carries TRBV7-9 and TRBJ2-2, with TRBD2 identical over 8 bases. The CDR3 extends over 15 amino acids. With V trimmed by 1 base and J by 5 bases, 3 bases remained unmatched. Germline CDR1 and CDR2: SEHNR and FQNEAQ (reference sequence). The CDR3 sequence: CASSLVGLETGELFF. The DNA for the CDR3 is TGTGCCAGCAGCTTAGTGGGACTAGAAACCGGGGAGCTGTTTTTT.

This clone appeared a few times. The rearrangement links TRBV28 to TRBJ2-7, with TRBD2 matching over 10 bases. Trimming took 5 bases from V and 3 from J; bases not matched to a gene: 4. The CDR3 spans 14 residues. In germline, CDR1 is MDHEN, CDR2 SYDVKM. CDR3 sequence: CASSRASGSYEQYF. The CDR3 bases are TGTGCCAGCAGTCGGGCTAGCGGGAGCTACGAGCAGTACTTC.

This clone was seen a few times. This chain links TRBV7-2 with TRBJ2-1, with TRBD2 matching over 15 bases. This CDR3 spans 17 amino acids. In germline, CDR1 is SGHTA, CDR2 FQGNSA. V lost 5 bases, J lost 3 bases, and 5 bases stayed unmatched. CDR3 DNA sequence: TGTGCCAGCAGCCGCGGACTAGCGGGAGGGGGCTACAATGAGCAGTTCTTC. Encoded protein: CASSRGLAGGGYNEQFF.

This chain joins TRBV2 and TRBJ1-4; 7 nucleotides agree with TRBD1. Germline CDR1 is SNHLY and CDR2 is FYNNEI. V shed 5 bases and J 8 bases; nucleotides not matched to a gene: 11. The CDR3 has 15 amino acids. CDR3 nucleotide sequence: TGTGCCAGCAGTATATTTGGCAGGGGACAGGAAAAACTGTTTTTT. It specifies CASSIFGRGQEKLFF.

A few counts support this clone. This rearrangement joins TRBV7-2 to TRBJ1-1; D is ambiguous. Trimming cost V 1 base and J 3 bases, with 6 bases left between them. Germline V gene lookup returns CDR1 SGHTA and CDR2 FQGNSA. The CDR3 is 13 amino acids. This CDR3 is CASSLVGYTEAFF. The CDR3 DNA sequence: TGTGCCAGCAGCTTAGTTGGGTACACTGAAGCTTTCTTT.

V is TRBV5-1 and J is TRBJ1-4, with D possibly matching TRBD1 (6 bases). Trimming shortened V by 3 bases and J by 3 bases, and 9 bases separated the two germline ends. The germline CDR1 and CDR2 sequences are SGHRS and YFSETQ. The CDR3 consists of 14 residues. The CDR3 DNA sequence: TGCGCCAGCAGCTCAGGGGAGGCTAATGAAAAACTGTTTTTT. Translation gives CASSSGEANEKLFF.

The genes are TRBV4-2 and TRBJ2-5; 8 bases line up with TRBD2. Germline-derived CDR1 and CDR2 are LGHNA and YNFKEQ. CDR3 length equals 15 residues. The trim removed 1 base at V and 6 bases at J, leaving 7 bases unmatched. The CDR3 bases are TGTGCCAGCAGCCAAGTACGGGAGGGACGGCAGACCCAGTACTTC. It specifies CASSQVREGRQTQYF.

The rearrangement links TRBV19 to TRBJ1-1; D gene ambiguous. Germline assignment: CDR1 LNHDA and CDR2 SQIVND (reference sequence). Trimming stripped 8 bases from V and 5 bases from J, with 9 bases between. The CDR3 covers 11 residues. The DNA for the CDR3 is TGTGCCAGTTCAGTCCGGACTGAAGCTTTCTTT. This encodes CASSVRTEAFF.

This chain connects TRBV5-1 to TRBJ2-3, with 10 bases fitting TRBD2. The ends lost 0 bases at V and 4 bases at J; junction bases unmatched: 8. This CDR3 has 17 residues. The germline V gene encodes CDR1 SGHRS and CDR2 YFSETQ. For the CDR3, the DNA is TGCGCCAGCAGCTTGGGTTGGACGAGCGGGAGGGCAGATACGCAGTATTTT. Amino acids: CASSLGWTSGRADTQYF.

Notes on this clone: Within the sample, other DNA sequences also encode this same CDR3. V gene TRBV25-1 combines with J gene TRBJ2-3; 10 positions match TRBD2. Losses at the gene ends were 4 bases for V and 3 bases for J; bases not matched to a gene: 1. Germline V gene sequence: CDR1 MGHDK, CDR2 SYGVNS. The CDR3 has 14 residues. CDR3 amino acids: CASSVAGGTDTQYF. The DNA of the CDR3 is TGTGCCAGCAGTGTAGCGGGAGGAACAGATACGCAGTATTTT.